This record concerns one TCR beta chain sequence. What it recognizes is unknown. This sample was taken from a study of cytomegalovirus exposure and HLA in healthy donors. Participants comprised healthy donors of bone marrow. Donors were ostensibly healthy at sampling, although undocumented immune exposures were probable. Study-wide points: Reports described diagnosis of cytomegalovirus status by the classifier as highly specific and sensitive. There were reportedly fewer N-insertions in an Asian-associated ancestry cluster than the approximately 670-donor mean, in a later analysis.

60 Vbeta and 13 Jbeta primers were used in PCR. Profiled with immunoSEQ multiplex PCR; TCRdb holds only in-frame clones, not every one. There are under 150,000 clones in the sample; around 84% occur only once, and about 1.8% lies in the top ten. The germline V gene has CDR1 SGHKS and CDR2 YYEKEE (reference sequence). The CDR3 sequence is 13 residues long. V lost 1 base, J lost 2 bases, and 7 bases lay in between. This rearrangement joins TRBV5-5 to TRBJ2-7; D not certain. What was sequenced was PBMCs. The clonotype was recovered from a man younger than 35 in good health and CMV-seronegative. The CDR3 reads CASSLPGTYEQYF. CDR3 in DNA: TGTGCCAGCAGCTTGCCAGGCACCTACGAGCAGTACTTC.